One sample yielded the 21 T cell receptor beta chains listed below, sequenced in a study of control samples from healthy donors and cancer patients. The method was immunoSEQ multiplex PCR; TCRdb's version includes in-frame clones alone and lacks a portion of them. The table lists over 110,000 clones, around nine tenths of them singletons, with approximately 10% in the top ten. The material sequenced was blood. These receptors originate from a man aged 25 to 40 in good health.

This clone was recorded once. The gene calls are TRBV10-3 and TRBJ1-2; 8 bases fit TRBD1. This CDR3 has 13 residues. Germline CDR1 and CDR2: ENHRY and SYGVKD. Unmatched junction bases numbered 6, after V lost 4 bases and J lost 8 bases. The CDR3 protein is CAISGGQGRGYTF. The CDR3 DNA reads TGTGCCATCAGTGGCGGACAGGGCCGGGGCTACACCTTC.

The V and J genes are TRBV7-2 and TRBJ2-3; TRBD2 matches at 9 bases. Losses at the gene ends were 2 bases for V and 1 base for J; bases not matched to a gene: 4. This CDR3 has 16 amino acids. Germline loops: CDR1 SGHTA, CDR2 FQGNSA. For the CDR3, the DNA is TGTGCCAGCAGCTTATTGGGACTAGCTGGCACAGATACGCAGTATTTT. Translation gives CASSLLGLAGTDTQYF.

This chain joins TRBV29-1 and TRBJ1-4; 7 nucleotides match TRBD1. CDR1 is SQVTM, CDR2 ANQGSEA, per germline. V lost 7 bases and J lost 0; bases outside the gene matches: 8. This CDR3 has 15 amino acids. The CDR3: CSARQGIATNEKLFF. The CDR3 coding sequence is TGCAGCGCCAGACAGGGAATCGCAACTAATGAAAAACTGTTTTTT.

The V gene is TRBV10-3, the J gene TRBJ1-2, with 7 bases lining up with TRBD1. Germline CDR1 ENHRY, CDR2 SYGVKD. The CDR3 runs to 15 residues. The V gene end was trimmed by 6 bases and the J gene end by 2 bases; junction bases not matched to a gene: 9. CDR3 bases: TGTGCCATCAGCCAGTCGCCAGGGGGAAACTATGGCTACACCTTC. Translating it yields CAISQSPGGNYGYTF.

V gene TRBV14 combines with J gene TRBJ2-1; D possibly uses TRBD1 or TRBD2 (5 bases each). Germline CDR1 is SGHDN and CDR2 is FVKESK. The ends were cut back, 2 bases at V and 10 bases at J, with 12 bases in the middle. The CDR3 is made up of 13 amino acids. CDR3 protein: CASSQKSRDEQFF. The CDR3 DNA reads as TGTGCCAGCAGCCAAAAGTCGAGGGACGAGCAGTTCTTC.

The CDR3 DNA sequence: TGTGCCAGCAGTGATCAGGACAGAGCCTACGAGCAGTACTTC. It encodes CASSDQDRAYEQYF. This chain links TRBV25-1 with TRBJ2-7, with D tentatively TRBD1 (6 bases). In germline, CDR1 is MGHDK, CDR2 SYGVNS. The V end lost 3 bases, the J end lost 2 bases, and 11 bases lay between the germline ends. The CDR3 loop spans 14 amino acids.

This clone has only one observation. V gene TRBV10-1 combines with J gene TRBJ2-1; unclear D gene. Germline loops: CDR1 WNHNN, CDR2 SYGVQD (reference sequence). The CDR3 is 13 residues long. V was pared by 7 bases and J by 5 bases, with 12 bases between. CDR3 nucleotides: TGCGCCAGCATCGAGGTTGAGGACAATGAGCAGTTCTTC. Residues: CASIEVEDNEQFF.

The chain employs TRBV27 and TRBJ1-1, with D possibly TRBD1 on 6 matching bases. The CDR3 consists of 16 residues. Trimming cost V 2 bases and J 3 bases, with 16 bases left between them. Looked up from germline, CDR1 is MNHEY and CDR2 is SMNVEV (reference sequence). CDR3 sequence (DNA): TGTGCCAGCAGTTTAACGATTTGGGGGGCGGACACTGAAGCTTTCTTT. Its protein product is CASSLTIWGADTEAFF.

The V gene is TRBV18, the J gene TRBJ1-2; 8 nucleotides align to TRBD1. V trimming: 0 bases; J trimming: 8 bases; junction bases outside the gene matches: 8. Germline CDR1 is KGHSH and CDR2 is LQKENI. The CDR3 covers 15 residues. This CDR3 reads CASSPPVGQGRGYTF. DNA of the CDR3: TGTGCCAGCTCACCACCGGTTGGACAGGGTCGGGGCTACACCTTC.

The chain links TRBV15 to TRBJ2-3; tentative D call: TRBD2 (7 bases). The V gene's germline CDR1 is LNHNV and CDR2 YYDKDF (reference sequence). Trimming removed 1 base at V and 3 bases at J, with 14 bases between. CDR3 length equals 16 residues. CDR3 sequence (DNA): TGTGCCACCAGCAGAGTTAGGGAGGGGGGGACAGATACGCAGTATTTT. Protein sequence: CATSRVREGGTDTQYF.

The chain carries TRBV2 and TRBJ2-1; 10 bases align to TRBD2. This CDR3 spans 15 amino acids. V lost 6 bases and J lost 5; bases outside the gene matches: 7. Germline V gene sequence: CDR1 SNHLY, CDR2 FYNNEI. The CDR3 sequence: CASRPLAGEDNEQFF. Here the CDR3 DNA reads TGTGCCAGCAGACCTCTAGCGGGAGAAGACAATGAGCAGTTCTTC.

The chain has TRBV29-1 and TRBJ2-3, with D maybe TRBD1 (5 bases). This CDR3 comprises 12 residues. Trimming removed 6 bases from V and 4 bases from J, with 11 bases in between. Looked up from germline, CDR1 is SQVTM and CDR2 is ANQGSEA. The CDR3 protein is CSVLAGSDTQYF. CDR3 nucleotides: TGCAGCGTCTTGGCAGGGTCAGATACGCAGTATTTT.

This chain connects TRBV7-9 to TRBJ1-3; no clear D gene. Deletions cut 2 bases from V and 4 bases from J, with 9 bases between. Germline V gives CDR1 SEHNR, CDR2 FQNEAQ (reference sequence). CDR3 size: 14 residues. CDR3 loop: CASSLPGSGNTIYF. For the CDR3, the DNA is TGTGCCAGCAGCTTACCAGGTTCGGGAAACACCATATATTTT. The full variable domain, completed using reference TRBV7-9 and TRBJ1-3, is DTGVSQNPRHKITKRGQNVTFRCDPISEHNRLYWYRQTLGQGPEFLTYFQNEAQLEKSRLLSDRFSAERPKGSFSTLEIQRTEQGDSAMYLCASSLPGSGNTIYFGEGSWLTVV.

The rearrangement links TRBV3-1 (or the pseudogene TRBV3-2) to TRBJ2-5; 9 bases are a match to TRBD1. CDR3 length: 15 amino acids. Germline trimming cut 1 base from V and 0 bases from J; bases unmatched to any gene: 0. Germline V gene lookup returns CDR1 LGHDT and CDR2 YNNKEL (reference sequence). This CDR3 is CASSQGQGDQETQYF. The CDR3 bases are TGTGCCAGCAGCCAAGGACAGGGGGACCAAGAGACCCAGTACTTC.

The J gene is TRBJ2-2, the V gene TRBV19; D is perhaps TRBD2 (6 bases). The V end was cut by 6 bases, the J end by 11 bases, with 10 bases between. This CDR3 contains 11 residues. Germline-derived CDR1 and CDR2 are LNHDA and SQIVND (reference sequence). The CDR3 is CASRRGGELFF. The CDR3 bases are TGTGCCAGTAGGAGGGGAGGAGAGCTGTTTTTT.

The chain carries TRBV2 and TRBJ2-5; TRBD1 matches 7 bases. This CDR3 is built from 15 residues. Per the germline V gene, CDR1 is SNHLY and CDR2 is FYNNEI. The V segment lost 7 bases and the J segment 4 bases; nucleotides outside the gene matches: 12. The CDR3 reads CASTGTDNKGETQYF. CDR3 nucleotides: TGTGCCAGCACCGGGACAGATAACAAGGGAGAGACCCAGTACTTC.

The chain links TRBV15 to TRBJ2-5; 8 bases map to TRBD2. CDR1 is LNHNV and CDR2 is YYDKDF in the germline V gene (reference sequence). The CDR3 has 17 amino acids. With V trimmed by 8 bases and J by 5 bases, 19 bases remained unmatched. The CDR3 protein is CATGRRLAIRVPETQYF. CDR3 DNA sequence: TGTGCCACCGGGCGTCGACTAGCGATACGCGTCCCGGAGACCCAGTACTTC.

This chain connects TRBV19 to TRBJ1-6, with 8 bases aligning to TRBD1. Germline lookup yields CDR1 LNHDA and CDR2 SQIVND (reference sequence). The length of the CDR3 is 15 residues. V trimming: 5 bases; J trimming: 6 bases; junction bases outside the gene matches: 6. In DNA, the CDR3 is TGTGCCAGTAGTTACGGGACAGGCTTTAATTCACCCCTCCACTTT. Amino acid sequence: CASSYGTGFNSPLHF.

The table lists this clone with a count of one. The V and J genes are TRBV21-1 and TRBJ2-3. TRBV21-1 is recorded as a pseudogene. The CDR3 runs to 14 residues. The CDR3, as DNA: TGTGCCAGCAGCCCTTGGCAGCCCACAGATACGCAGTATTTT. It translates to CASSPWQPTDTQYF.

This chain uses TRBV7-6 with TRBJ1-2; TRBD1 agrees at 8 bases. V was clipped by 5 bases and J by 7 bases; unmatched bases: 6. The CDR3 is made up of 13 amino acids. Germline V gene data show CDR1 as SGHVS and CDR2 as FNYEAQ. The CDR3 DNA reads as TGTGCCAGCAGCACCCGACAGGGGCTTGGCTACACCTTC. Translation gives CASSTRQGLGYTF. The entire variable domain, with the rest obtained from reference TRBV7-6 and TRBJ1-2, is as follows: GAGVSQSPRYKVTKRGQDVALRCDPISGHVSLYWYRQALGQGPEFLTYFNYEAQQDKSGLPNDRFSAERPEGSISTLTIQRTEQRDSAMYRCASSTRQGLGYTFGSGTRLTVV.

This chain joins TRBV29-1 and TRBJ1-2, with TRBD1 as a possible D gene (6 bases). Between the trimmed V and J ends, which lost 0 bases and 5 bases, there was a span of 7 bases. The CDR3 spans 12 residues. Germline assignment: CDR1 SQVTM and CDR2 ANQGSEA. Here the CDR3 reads CSVEETGYGYTF. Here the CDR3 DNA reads TGCAGCGTTGAAGAGACAGGTTATGGCTACACCTTC.